This T cell receptor (beta chain) comes out of a study of control samples from healthy donors and cancer patients. From germline, CDR1 is MNHEY and CDR2 SVGEGT. V lost 6 bases and J lost 2; bases outside the gene matches: 7. The CDR3 length is 14 residues. Produced via immunoSEQ multiplex PCR; TCRdb's table is partial and in-frame only. The sample lists roughly 92,000 clones, approximately 86% seen once, with about 1.3% in the top ten. Specimen: blood. The chain links TRBV6-2 or TRBV6-3 to TRBJ2-7; 7 bases are a match to TRBD1. The TCR sequence derives from a woman aged 45-60 years in good health. The CDR3 loop is CASSNPGTAYEQYF. The CDR3 bases are TGTGCCAGCAGCAACCCTGGGACAGCCTACGAGCAGTACTTC.